This T cell receptor beta chain stems from a study of T cell changes during pregnancy in multiple sclerosis. Libraries were prepared by immunoSEQ multiplex PCR; TCRdb keeps only in-frame clonotypes and omits some of them. The sample consists of approximately 100,000 clones, about 90% of them appearing once. This CDR3 region has 15 residues. The trim removed 2 bases at V and 4 bases at J, leaving 5 bases unmatched. CDR1 is MNHEY and CDR2 is SVGAGI in the germline V gene. This clonotype was obtained from a female donor in good health, enrolled as a control in a pregnancy study. This sample comprised peripheral blood, obtained after pregnancy. The J gene is TRBJ2-1, the V gene TRBV6-5; 7 positions match TRBD2. As DNA, the CDR3 is TGTGCCAGCAGTTACGCGGGAGTGGCGTACAATGAGCAGTTCTTC. Amino acids: CASSYAGVAYNEQFF.